This T cell receptor (beta chain) was identified in a study of blood T cell repertoires in COVID-19. Original analysis: From reference gene primer amplification, estimates of nucleated cell counts were derived. Assay used: immunoSEQ multiplex PCR; TCRdb lists only in-frame clones, some missing. That table is the source of V, J and clone size, and D and trimming were worked out from the DNA. The sample shows fewer than 350,000 clones, about 89% of them seen only once. The V and J ends lost 4 bases and 2 bases, in that order; junction bases with no gene match: 5. Looked up from germline, CDR1 is GTSNPN and CDR2 is SVGIG (reference sequence). This CDR3 has 14 amino acids.

This sequence was found in a man aged 40-49 years with acute or convalescent COVID-19. The sequenced material came from peripheral blood. This chain uses TRBV30 with TRBJ2-7, with 10 bases aligning to TRBD2. The CDR3 sequence: CAWNRLAGAYEQYF. As DNA, the CDR3 is TGTGCCTGGAATCGTCTAGCGGGGGCCTACGAGCAGTACTTC.